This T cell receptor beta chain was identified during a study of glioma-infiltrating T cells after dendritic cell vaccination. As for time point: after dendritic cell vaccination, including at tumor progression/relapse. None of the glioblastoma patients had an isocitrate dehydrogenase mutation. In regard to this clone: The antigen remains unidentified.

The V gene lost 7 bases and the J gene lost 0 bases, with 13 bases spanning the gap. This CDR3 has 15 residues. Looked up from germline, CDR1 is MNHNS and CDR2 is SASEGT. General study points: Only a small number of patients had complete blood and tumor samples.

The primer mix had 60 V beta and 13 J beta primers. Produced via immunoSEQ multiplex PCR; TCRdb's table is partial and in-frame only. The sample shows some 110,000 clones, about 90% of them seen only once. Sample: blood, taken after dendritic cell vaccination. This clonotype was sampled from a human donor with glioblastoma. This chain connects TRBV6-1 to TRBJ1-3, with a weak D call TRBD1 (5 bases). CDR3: CASTVGGGSGNTIYF. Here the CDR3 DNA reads TGTGCCAGCACCGTCGGGGGGGGCTCTGGAAACACCATATATTTT.